This T cell receptor beta chain was identified in a study of TIL therapy for anti-PD-1-resistant metastatic lung cancer. Background on the study: Progressing patients received lymphodepletion, expanded TIL infusion and IL-2. By whole-exome sequencing, median non-synonymous tumor mutation burden was around 1.5 mutations per megabase.

In regard to this clone: Its cognate antigen is unknown.

Study outcomes and limitations: After infusion, TIL clonotypes partly replaced peripheral T cells and declined over months.

This sample's time point: pre-treatment sample, taken before nivolumab and TIL therapy. Adults with stage 4 NSCLC were enrolled in a phase I trial. The libraries were made with immunoSEQ v3. The data were produced by immunoSEQ multiplex PCR, yet TCRdb's version contains in-frame clones alone and is incomplete. The sample contains approximately 53,000 clones, around 80% of which appear only once. Sample: blood, taken at baseline. This receptor was obtained from a woman aged 25 to 80 with non-small cell lung cancer.

The CDR3 region has the DNA TGTGCCAGCAGCTTAGTGTGGGATTTGGACAGGGAGGGAAATGAGCAGTTCTTC. Its translation: CASSLVWDLDREGNEQFF. V usage is TRBV7-8 and J usage is TRBJ2-1; maybe TRBD1 (8 bases). The CDR3 totals 18 residues. Germline V gene lookup returns CDR1 SGHVS and CDR2 FQNEAQ. V dropped 1 base and J dropped 7 bases, with 23 bases sitting between them.